This T cell receptor (beta chain) is drawn from a study of blood T cell repertoires in COVID-19. Germline lookup yields CDR1 MNHEY and CDR2 SVGAGI. The CDR3 is 15 residues long. V trimming: 6 bases; J trimming: 10 bases; junction bases outside the gene matches: 13. Generated by immunoSEQ multiplex PCR, the TCRdb table keeps only in-frame clones and is missing some. The table shows about 50,000 clones, with around 80% occurring only once. V gene TRBV6-5 combines with J gene TRBJ2-1, with TRBD2 identical over 9 bases. Source material: peripheral blood. The TCR was taken from a human donor in a cohort sampled during active COVID-19. CDR3 DNA: TGTGCCAGCAGCCCCAGGCCAGCGGGGGGCGTCGAGCAGTTCTTC. Translated, it gives CASSPRPAGGVEQFF.